This T cell receptor beta chain was recovered during a study of shared clonotypes between healthy human individuals. Assay: immunoSEQ multiplex PCR; the TCRdb copy retains only in-frame clones and omits some. Among about 2.4 million clones listed, approximately 93% were seen once. The CDR3 has 12 amino acids. Germline lookup yields CDR1 SGHKS and CDR2 YYEKEE (reference sequence). V dropped 5 bases and J dropped 7; count of bases not matched to a gene: 5. J is TRBJ1-2 and V is TRBV5-5; 7 bases fit TRBD1. The sequence came from a man between 18 and 29 years old in good health. Some clones in this sample may be carry-over from other donors' samples. Sequenced sample: naive CD4+ T cells from PBMCs. Described subset: CD45RA+ positively selected. CDR3 region: CASRTTGVGYTF. In DNA form, the CDR3 reads TGTGCCAGCAGGACTACAGGGGTTGGCTACACCTTC.